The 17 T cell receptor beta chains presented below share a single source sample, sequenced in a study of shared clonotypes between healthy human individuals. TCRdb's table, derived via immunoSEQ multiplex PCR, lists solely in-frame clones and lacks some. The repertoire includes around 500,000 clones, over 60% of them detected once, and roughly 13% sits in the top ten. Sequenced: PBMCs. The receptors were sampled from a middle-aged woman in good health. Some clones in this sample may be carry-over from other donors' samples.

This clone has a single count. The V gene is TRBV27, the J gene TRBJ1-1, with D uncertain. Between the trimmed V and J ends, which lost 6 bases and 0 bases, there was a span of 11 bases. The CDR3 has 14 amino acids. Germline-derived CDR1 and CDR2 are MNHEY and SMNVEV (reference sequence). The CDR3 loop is CASRPVGMNTEAFF. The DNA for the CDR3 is TGTGCCAGCAGGCCAGTAGGAATGAACACTGAAGCTTTCTTT.

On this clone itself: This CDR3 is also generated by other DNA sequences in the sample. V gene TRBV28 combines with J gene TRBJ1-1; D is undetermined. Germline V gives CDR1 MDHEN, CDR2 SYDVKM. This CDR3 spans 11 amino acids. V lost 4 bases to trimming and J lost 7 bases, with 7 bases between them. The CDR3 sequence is CASSSASEAFF. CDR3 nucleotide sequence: TGTGCCAGCAGTTCTGCCAGTGAAGCTTTCTTT.

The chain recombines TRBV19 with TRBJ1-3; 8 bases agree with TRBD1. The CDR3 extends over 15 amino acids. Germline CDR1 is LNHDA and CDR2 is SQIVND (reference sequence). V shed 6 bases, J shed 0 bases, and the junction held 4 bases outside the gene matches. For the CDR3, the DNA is TGTGCCAGTAGGCCGACAGGGGACTCTGGAAACACCATATATTTT. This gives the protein CASRPTGDSGNTIYF.

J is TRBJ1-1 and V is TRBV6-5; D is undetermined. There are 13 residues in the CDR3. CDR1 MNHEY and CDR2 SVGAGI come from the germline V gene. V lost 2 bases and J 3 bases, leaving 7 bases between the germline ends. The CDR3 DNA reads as TGTGCCAGCAGTTACCGCGTCTACACTGAAGCTTTCTTT. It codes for CASSYRVYTEAFF.

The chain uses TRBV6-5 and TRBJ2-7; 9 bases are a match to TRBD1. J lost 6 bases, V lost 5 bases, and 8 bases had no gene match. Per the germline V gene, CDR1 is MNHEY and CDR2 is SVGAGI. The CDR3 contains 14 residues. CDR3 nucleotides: TGTGCCAGCAGTCCCGGGACAGGGCTTAGCGAGCAGTACTTC. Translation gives CASSPGTGLSEQYF.

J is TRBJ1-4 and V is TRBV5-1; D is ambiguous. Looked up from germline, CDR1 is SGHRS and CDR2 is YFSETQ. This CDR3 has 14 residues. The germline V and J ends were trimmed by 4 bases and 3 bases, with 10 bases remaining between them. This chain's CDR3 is CASSLEASNEKLFF. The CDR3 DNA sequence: TGCGCCAGCAGCCTAGAAGCCTCTAATGAAAAACTGTTTTTT. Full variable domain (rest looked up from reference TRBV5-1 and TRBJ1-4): KAGVTQTPRYLIKTRGQQVTLSCSPISGHRSVSWYQQTPGQGLQFLFEYFSETQRNKGNFPGRFSGRQFSNSRSEMNVSTLELGDSALYLCASSLEASNEKLFFGSGTQLSVL.

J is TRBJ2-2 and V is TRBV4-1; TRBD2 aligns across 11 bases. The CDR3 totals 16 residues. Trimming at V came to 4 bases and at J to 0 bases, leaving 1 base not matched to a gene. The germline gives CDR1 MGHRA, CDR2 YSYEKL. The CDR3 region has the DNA TGCGCCAGCAGCCCACTAGCGGGAGCGAACACCGGGGAGCTGTTTTTT. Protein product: CASSPLAGANTGELFF.

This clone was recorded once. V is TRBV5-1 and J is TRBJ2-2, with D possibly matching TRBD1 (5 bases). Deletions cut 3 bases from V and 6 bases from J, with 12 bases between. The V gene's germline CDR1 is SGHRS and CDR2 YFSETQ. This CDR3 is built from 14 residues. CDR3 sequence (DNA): TGCGCCAGCAGCTACATGGGGCCCGCCGGGGAGCTGTTTTTT. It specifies CASSYMGPAGELFF.

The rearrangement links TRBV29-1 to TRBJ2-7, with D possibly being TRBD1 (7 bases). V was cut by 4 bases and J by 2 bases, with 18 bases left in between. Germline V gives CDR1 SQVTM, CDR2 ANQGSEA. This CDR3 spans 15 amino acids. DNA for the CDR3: TGCAGCGTTGTGGGCGGGGAAGGGGGCCCCTACGAGCAGTACTTC. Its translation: CSVVGGEGGPYEQYF.

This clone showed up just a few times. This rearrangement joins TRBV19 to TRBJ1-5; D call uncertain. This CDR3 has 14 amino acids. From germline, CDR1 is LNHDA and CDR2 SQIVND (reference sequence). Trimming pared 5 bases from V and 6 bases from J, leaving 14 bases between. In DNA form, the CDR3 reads TGTGCCAGTAGTGTGCGTAGGGTGGGTCAGCCCCAGCATTTT. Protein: CASSVRRVGQPQHF.

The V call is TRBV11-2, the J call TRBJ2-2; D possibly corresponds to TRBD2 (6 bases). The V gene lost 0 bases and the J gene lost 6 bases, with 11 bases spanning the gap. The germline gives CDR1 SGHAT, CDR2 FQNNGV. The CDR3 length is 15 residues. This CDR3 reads CASSLDLPGAGELFF. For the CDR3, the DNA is TGTGCCAGCAGCTTAGATCTCCCGGGGGCCGGGGAGCTGTTTTTT.

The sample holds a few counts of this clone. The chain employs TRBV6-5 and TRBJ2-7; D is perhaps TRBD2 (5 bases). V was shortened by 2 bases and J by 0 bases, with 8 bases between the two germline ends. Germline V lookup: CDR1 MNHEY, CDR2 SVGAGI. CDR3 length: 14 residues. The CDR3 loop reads CASSYRGFSYEQYF. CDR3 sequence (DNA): TGTGCCAGCAGTTACCGCGGGTTCTCCTACGAGCAGTACTTC.

In DNA, the CDR3 is TGCGCCAGCAGTTACGACACCCGCGGCGAAAAACTGTTTTTT. It encodes CASSYDTRGEKLFF. The chain has TRBV5-1 and TRBJ1-4; no clear D gene. CDR3 size: 14 residues. V was clipped by 5 bases and J by 8 bases, with 16 bases between them. Germline assignment: CDR1 SGHRS and CDR2 YFSETQ.

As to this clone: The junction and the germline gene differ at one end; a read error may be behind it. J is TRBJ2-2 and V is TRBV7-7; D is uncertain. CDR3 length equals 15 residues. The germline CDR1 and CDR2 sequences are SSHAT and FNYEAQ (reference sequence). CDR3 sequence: CASSLAIKDTGELFF. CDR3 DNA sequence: TGTGCTAGCAGCTTAGCCATTAAAGACACCGGGGAGCTGTTTTTT.

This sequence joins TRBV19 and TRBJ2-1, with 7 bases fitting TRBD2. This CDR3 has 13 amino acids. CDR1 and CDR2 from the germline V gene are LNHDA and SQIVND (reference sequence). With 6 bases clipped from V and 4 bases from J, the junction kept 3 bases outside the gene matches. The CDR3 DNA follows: TGTGCCAGTAGGCAGGGACTATACAATGAGCAGTTCTTC. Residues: CASRQGLYNEQFF.

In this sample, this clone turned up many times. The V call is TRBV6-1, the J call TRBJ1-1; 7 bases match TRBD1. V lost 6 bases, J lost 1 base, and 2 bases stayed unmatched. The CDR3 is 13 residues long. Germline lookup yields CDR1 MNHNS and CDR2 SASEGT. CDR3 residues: CASSDRENTEAFF. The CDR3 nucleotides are TGTGCCAGCAGCGACAGGGAGAACACTGAAGCTTTCTTT.

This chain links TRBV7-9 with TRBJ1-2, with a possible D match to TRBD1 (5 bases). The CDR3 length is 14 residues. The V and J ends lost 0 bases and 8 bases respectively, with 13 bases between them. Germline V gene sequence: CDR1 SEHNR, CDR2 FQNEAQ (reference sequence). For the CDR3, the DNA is TGTGCCAGCAGCTTAGCGGGGACGTCCGGGGGCTACACCTTC. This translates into CASSLAGTSGGYTF.